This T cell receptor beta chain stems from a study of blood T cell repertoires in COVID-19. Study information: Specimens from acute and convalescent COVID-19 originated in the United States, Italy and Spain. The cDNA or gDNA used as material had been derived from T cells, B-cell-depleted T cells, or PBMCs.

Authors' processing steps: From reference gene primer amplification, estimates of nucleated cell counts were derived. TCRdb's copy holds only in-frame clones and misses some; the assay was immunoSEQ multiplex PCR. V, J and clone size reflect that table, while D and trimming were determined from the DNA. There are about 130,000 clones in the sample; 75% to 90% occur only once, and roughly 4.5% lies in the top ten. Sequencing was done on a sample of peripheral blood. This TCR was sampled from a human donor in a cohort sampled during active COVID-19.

CDR3 sequence (DNA): TGTGCCGGTTGGAACAGCAGGGGCTACACCTTC. It encodes CAGWNSRGYTF. The rearrangement joins TRBV30 to TRBJ1-2; D is undetermined. The CDR3 consists of 11 residues. Trimming took off 8 bases at V and 8 bases at J, with 15 bases between the two ends. Germline values: CDR1 GTSNPN, CDR2 SVGIG (reference sequence).